This T cell receptor (beta chain) came from a study of lymphopenia after photon versus proton radiotherapy. Here immunoSEQ multiplex PCR was the method, and the copy in TCRdb shows in-frame clones only, minus some. The data contain fewer than 65,000 clones, approximately 83% of them singletons. This CDR3 has 12 amino acids. CDR1 GTSNPN and CDR2 SVGIG come from the germline V gene (reference sequence). V shed 0 bases and J shed 7 bases, with 9 bases lying between them. The rearrangement links TRBV30 to TRBJ1-1; unclear D gene. The material sequenced was peripheral blood, taken from a patient treated with photon-based radiotherapy. The source is a man in his forties or fifties with gastric cancer. CDR3 amino acids: CAWSVRALEAFF. CDR3 sequence (DNA): TGTGCCTGGAGTGTGAGAGCCCTTGAAGCTTTCTTT.